This record covers a single TCR beta chain. Its matching antigen is unknown. The junction shows a germline mismatch at one end, possibly a read error. The authors made TCR beta libraries by quantitative 5'-RACE with molecular barcodes. TCRdb re-derived calls from the 5' RACE reads in MiXCR, one entry per CDR3 protein. The sample holds 270,000 or so distinct CDR3 sequences, 18% seen once. The data are from a study of CD8 T cells in ankylosing spondylitis. Whole-study findings and limits: In ankylosing spondylitis blood, a motif of several highly homologous TCR beta variants appeared characteristic. CD8+ by phenotype, disease-linked clones were relatively rare in peripheral blood.

The CDR3 has 15 amino acids. In germline, CDR1 is LGHNA, CDR2 YSLEER. The sequence was collected from a male donor with ankylosing spondylitis or in good health (not recorded which). Specimen: blood, either unsorted or a sorted T cell fraction (not recorded which). The rearrangement uses TRBV4-3 and TRBJ2-1; 7 bases fit TRBD2. CDR3 loop: CASSLLADTYSEQFF. CDR3 sequence (DNA): TGCGCCAGCAGCTTGCTAGCGGACACTTACAGTGAGCAGTTCTTC.